A single TCR beta chain is shown here with its context. The entry originates in a study of blood T cell repertoires in COVID-19. Study-level information: Acute and convalescent COVID-19 samples came from the United States, Italy and Spain.

Germline assignment: CDR1 SGHNT and CDR2 YYREEE (reference sequence). This CDR3 has 12 amino acids. Trimming pared 7 bases from V and 3 bases from J, leaving 11 bases between. Profiled with immunoSEQ multiplex PCR; TCRdb holds only in-frame clones, not every one. The table has hundreds of thousands of clones, about 85% seen once. Resolution of symptoms, clearance, or two negative PCRs was present in recovered Cohort 3 donors. The source material was PBMCs or T cells enriched from blood (not recorded which). The TCR comes from a woman in her 50s who had recovered from COVID-19. This rearrangement joins TRBV5-4 to TRBJ2-7; D gene uncertain. CDR3 bases: TGTGCCAGCGGCCGTTCTGACTACGAGCAGTACTTC. The encoded protein is CASGRSDYEQYF.